Listed below are T cell receptor beta chains from one sample, sequenced in a study of T cell responses to AZD1222 COVID-19 vaccine. The protocol was immunoSEQ multiplex PCR, while the TCRdb copy is restricted to in-frame clones and leaves out a portion. Of approximately 110,000 clones in the sample, more than 90% were seen once. The sample in question was peripheral blood, obtained on day 0 of AZD1222 vaccination. The receptor source for this set is an adult in good health. The CDR3 runs from the conserved cysteine through the conserved F or W. The D gene is left open where the match is weak. Only part of the rows carry a size: once, few, many, or a class if the clone is expanded.

>-|TRBJ1-5|TRBV30|-
CAWSSGGDQPQHF
TGTGCCTGGAGTAGCGGGGGCGATCAGCCCCAGCATTTT
>-|TRBJ2-1|TRBV12-3/TRBV12-4|-
CASGSGIYNEQFF
TGTGCCAGCGGTAGCGGAATTTACAATGAGCAGTTCTTC
>TRBD1|TRBJ1-3|TRBV5-1|-
CASSPATGSSGNTIYF
TGCGCCAGCAGCCCAGCGACAGGGAGCTCTGGAAACACCATATATTTT
>-|TRBJ1-4|TRBV25-1|-
CASSEQGTNEKLFF
TGTGCCAGCAGTGAACAGGGGACTAATGAAAAACTGTTTTTT
>-|TRBJ1-2|TRBV9|-
CASSVLPNYGYTF
TGTGCCAGCAGCGTATTACCGAACTATGGCTACACCTTC
>-|TRBJ1-6|TRBV28|few
CASSNTRRENSPLHF
TGTGCCAGCAGTAACACTCGACGGGAAAATTCACCCCTCCACTTT
>-|TRBJ1-6|TRBV19|-
CASSIRREHRVNSPLHF
TGTGCCAGTAGTATTCGCAGGGAACACCGAGTAAATTCACCCCTCCACTTT
>-|TRBJ1-5|TRBV4-3|-
CASSQGRDQPQHF
TGCGCCAGCAGCCAAGGACGAGATCAGCCCCAGCATTTT
>-|TRBJ2-3|TRBV4-3|-
CASSQVWVGDTQYF
TGCGCCAGCAGCCAAGTGTGGGTAGGGGATACGCAGTATTTT
>TRBD1|TRBJ2-7|TRBV6-5|once
CASSPSGTVYEQYF
TGTGCCAGCAGTCCGTCCGGGACAGTCTACGAGCAGTACTTC
>TRBD1|TRBJ1-2|TRBV6-6|once
CASSSHRGENGYTF
TGTGCCAGCAGTTCGCACAGGGGTGAGAATGGCTACACCTTC
>TRBD2|TRBJ2-1|TRBV27|-
CASSSLIAGGSPYNEQFF
TGTGCCAGCAGTTCACTCATAGCGGGAGGGTCCCCCTACAATGAGCAGTTCTTC
>-|TRBJ2-1|TRBV5-1|-
CASSPMGPYNEQFF
TGCGCCAGCAGCCCCATGGGGCCTTACAATGAGCAGTTCTTC
>-|TRBJ1-2|TRBV19|-
CASSISPAGNNYGYTF
TGTGCCAGTAGTATCTCCCCGGCGGGAAATAACTATGGCTACACCTTC
>-|TRBJ2-7|TRBV7-3|-
CASRSRKGDEQYF
TGTGCCAGCAGGTCTCGAAAGGGGGATGAGCAGTACTTC
>-|TRBJ2-2|TRBV7-9|few
CASSPPFSGNTGELFF
TGTGCCAGCAGCCCACCTTTTTCGGGAAACACCGGGGAGCTGTTTTTT
>-|TRBJ1-6|TRBV6-5|-
CASSYTGYNSPLHF
TGTGCCAGCAGTTATACCGGCTATAATTCACCCCTCCACTTT
>TRBD2|TRBJ2-7|TRBV14|-
CASSQDLVGGGSDEQYF
TGTGCCAGCAGCCAAGACCTTGTGGGCGGGGGGTCAGACGAGCAGTACTTC
>-|TRBJ1-5|TRBV6-6|-
CASSPYRAAYSNQPQHF
TGTGCCAGCAGTCCCTACAGAGCTGCGTATAGCAATCAGCCCCAGCATTTT
>-|TRBJ1-2|TRBV11-2|-
CASSPWDVVGYTF
TGTGCCAGCAGCCCTTGGGACGTCGTGGGCTACACCTTC
>TRBD1|TRBJ2-7|TRBV2|once
CAIQSGTGYEQYF
TGTGCCATCCAATCGGGGACAGGGTACGAGCAGTACTTC
>-|TRBJ2-7|TRBV4-2|once
CASSQTTGNEQYF
TGTGCCAGCAGCCAAACTACAGGGAACGAGCAGTACTTC
>TRBD2|TRBJ2-3|TRBV30|-
CAPGTSGGGGGTDTQYF
TGTGCCCCCGGGACTAGCGGGGGTGGGGGGGGCACAGATACGCAGTATTTT
>-|TRBJ1-1|TRBV3-1/TRBV3-2|-
CASSFRGQRNTEAFF
TGTGCCAGCAGCTTTAGGGGTCAGAGGAACACTGAAGCTTTCTTT
>-|TRBJ1-2|TRBV27|once
CASSFGTATGGGYTF
TGTGCCAGCAGTTTCGGGACGGCTACCGGTGGTGGCTACACCTTC
>-|TRBJ1-5|TRBV27|medium-sized
CASSPDRGNEKPQHF
TGTGCCAGCAGCCCCGACAGAGGGAACGAGAAGCCCCAGCATTTT
>-|TRBJ2-5|TRBV7-9|-
CASSFSDRPSGETQYF
TGTGCCAGCAGCTTCTCGGACAGACCCTCGGGAGAGACCCAGTACTTC
>-|TRBJ2-3|TRBV6-2/TRBV6-3|-
CASSFASDTQYF
TGTGCCAGCAGTTTCGCAAGCGATACGCAGTATTTT
>TRBD1|TRBJ2-3|TRBV28|-
CASSSRGSGTDTQYF
TGTGCCAGCAGCAGCAGGGGGTCGGGCACAGATACGCAGTATTTT
>-|TRBJ2-2|TRBV25-1|-
CASSPAWGANTGELFF
TGTGCCAGCAGTCCCGCGTGGGGGGCGAACACCGGGGAGCTGTTTTTT